This TCR beta chain emerged from a study of T cell responses to AZD1222 COVID-19 vaccine. Study-level results: Only five to seven AZD1222 recipients were seropositive at baseline. The repertoires were collected only after the peak T cell response. There were mostly white British donors and more females than males, and clonal diversity was possibly underestimated. Elevations in Spike-specific TCR breadth and depth followed administration of two AZD1222 doses.

Sequenced by immunoSEQ multiplex PCR; TCRdb stores in-frame clones only, minus some. This sample has 150,000 to 200,000 clones, with 90% to 95% found just once. Note on this clone: Its antigen is not known.

The TCR originated in an adult who received the AZD1222 COVID-19 vaccine. Sequencing used peripheral blood, obtained 28 days after the second AZD1222 dose.

The CDR3 region is CASSLVGGTVGYEQYF. The CDR3 DNA is TGTGCCAGCAGCTTAGTGGGAGGGACAGTCGGCTACGAGCAGTACTTC. The genes are TRBV7-9 and TRBJ2-7, with D possibly being TRBD1 or TRBD2 (7 bases each). The V gene's germline CDR1 is SEHNR and CDR2 FQNEAQ (reference sequence). The V and J ends lost 1 base and 3 bases respectively, with 16 bases between them. This CDR3 is 16 amino acids long.